The clone carrying this TCR beta chain was seen a few times. The CDR3 runs to 13 residues. Germline V CDR1 and CDR2: SGHAT, FQNNGV. Deletions cut 4 bases from V and 3 bases from J, with 9 bases between. The sample originates from a study of early T cells in non-severe SARS-CoV-2 infection. Individual cDNA molecules each received unique molecular identifiers attached to them. TCRdb fed the 5' RACE reads into MiXCR, producing one record per CDR3 protein. The table lists tens of thousands of distinct CDR3 sequences, around 13% of them singletons. The sample taken for sequencing was whole blood. The chain employs TRBV11-2 and TRBJ2-5; the D call may be TRBD1 or TRBD2 (5 bases each). The receptor's source is an adult who was a healthcare worker with PCR-confirmed SARS-CoV-2 infection or an uninfected control (not recorded which). The CDR3 here is CASSWDGEETQYF. Here the CDR3 DNA reads TGTGCCAGCAGCTGGGACGGGGAAGAGACCCAGTACTTC.